This T cell receptor beta chain comes out of a study of spatial heterogeneity in lung cancer. Time point reported: sample taken at primary tumor resection. Frozen PBMC, nontumor lung or tumor provided whole RNA, which was sequenced unsorted. J gave up 4 bases and V 3 bases, and 6 bases lay outside the gene matches. CDR3 length equals 15 residues. Looked up from germline, CDR1 is LNHDA and CDR2 is SQIVND (reference sequence). TCRdb redid the calling of the 5' RACE reads with MiXCR, one entry per CDR3 protein. The data contain about 25,000 distinct CDR3 sequences, 5.5% to 7% of them singletons. V and J are TRBV19 and TRBJ2-1; TRBD2 matches 7 bases. This clonotype originated in a male donor with early-stage non-small cell lung cancer. The source was PBMCs, collected at surgery. This CDR3 is CASSISSGDYNEQFF. CDR3 nucleotide sequence: TGTGCCAGTAGTATTTCTAGCGGAGATTACAATGAGCAGTTCTTC.